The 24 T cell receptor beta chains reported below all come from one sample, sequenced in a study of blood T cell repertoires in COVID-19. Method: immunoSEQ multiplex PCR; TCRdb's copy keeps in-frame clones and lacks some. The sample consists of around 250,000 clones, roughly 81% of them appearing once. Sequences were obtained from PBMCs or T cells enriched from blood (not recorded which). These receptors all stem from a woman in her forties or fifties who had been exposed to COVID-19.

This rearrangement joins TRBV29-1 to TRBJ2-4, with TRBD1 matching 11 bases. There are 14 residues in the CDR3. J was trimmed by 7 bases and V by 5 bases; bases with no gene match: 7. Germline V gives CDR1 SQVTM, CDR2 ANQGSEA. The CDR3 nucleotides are TGCAGCGTTAAGCTCGGACAGGGGGCGAACATTCAGTACTTC. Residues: CSVKLGQGANIQYF. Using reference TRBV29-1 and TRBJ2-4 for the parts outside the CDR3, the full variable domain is SAVISQKPSRDICQRGTSLTIQCQVDSQVTMMFWYRQQPGQSLTLIATANQGSEATYESGFVIDKFPISRPNLTFSTLTVSNMSPEDSSIYLCSVKLGQGANIQYFGAGTRLSVL.

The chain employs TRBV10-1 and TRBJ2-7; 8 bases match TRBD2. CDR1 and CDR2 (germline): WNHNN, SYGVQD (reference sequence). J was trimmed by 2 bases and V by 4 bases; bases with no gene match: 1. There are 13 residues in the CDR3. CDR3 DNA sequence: TGCGCCAGCAGTGCGGGACTAGCCTACGAGCAGTACTTC. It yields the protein CASSAGLAYEQYF.

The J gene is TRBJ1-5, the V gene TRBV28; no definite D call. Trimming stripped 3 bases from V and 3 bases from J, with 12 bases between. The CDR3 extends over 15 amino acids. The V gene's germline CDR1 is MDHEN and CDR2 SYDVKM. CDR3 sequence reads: CASSLIRFDNQPQHF. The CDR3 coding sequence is TGTGCCAGCAGTTTGATCAGGTTCGACAATCAGCCCCAGCATTTT.

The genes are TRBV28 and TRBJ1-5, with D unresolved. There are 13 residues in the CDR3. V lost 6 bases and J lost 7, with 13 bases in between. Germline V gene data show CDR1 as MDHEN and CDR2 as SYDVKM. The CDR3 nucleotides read TGTGCCAGCAGCGATACACGGCGGCAGCCCCAGCATTTT. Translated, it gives CASSDTRRQPQHF.

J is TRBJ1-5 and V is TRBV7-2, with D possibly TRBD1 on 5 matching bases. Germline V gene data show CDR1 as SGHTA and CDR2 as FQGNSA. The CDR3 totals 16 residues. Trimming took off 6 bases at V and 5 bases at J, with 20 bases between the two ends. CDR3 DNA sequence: TGTGCCAGCAGTCCCGGAGGGGCACAAGGCGATCAGCCCCAGCATTTT. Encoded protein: CASSPGGAQGDQPQHF. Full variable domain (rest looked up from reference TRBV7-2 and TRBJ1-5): GAGVSQSPSNKVTEKGKDVELRCDPISGHTALYWYRQSLGQGLEFLIYFQGNSAPDKSGLPSDRFSAERTGGSVSTLTIQRTQQEDSAVYLCASSPGGAQGDQPQHFGDGTRLSIL.

The chain's CDR3 is CASSITTPGQLSPLHF. The CDR3 region has the DNA TGTGCCAGCAGCATCACGACCCCGGGACAGCTATCACCCCTCCACTTT. The chain couples TRBV7-2 to TRBJ1-6; 7 bases match TRBD1. This CDR3 is 16 amino acids long. Losses at the gene ends were 5 bases for V and 10 bases for J; bases not matched to a gene: 14. CDR1 SGHTA and CDR2 FQGNSA come from the germline V gene.

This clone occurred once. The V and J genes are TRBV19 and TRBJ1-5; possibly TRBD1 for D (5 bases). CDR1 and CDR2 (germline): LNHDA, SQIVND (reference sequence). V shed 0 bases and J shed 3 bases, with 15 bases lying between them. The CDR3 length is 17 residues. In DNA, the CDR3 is TGTGCCAGTAGTATAGATCATCGGGGGACTTACAATCAGCCCCAGCATTTT. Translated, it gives CASSIDHRGTYNQPQHF.

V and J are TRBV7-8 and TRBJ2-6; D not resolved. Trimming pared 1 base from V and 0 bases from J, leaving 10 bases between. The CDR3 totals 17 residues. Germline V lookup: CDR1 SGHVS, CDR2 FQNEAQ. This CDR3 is CASSLERLLSGANVLTF. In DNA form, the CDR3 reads TGTGCCAGCAGCTTAGAGAGGCTGCTCTCTGGGGCCAACGTCCTGACTTTC.

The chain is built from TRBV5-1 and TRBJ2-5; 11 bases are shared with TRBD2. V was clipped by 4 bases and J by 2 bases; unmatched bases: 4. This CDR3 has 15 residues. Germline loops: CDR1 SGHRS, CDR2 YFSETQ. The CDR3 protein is CASSRGLAAQETQYF. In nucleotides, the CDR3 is TGCGCCAGCAGCCGGGGACTAGCGGCTCAAGAGACCCAGTACTTC.

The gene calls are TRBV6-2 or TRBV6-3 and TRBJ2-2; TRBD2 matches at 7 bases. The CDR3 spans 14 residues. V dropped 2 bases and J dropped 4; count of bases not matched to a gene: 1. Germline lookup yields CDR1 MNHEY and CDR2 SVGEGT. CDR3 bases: TGTGCCAGCAGTTACGGGGGGGTCACCGGGGAGCTGTTTTTT. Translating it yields CASSYGGVTGELFF.

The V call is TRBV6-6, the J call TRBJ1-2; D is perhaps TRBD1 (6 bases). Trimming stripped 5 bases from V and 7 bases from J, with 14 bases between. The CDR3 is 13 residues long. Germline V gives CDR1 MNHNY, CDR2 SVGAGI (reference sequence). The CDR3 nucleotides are TGTGCCAGCAGTCCTTTAGACAGGTTTGGCTACACCTTC. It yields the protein CASSPLDRFGYTF.

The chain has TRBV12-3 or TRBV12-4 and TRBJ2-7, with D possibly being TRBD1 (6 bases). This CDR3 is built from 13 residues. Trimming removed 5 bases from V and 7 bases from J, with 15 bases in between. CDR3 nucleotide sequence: TGTGCCAGCAGTCTTCACAGGGACGGAGAGCAGTACTTC. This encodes CASSLHRDGEQYF.

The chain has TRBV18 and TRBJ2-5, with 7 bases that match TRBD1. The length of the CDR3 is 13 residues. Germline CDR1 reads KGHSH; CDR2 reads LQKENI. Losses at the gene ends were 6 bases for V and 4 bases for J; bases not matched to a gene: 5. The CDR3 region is CASSPTGTETQYF. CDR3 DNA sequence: TGTGCCAGCTCGCCGACAGGGACAGAGACCCAGTACTTC.

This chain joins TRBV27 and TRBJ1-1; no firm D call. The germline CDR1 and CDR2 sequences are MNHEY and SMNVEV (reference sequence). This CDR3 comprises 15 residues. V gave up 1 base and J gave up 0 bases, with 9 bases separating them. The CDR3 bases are TGTGCCAGCAGTTTATTAACCGGGGTGAACACTGAAGCTTTCTTT. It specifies CASSLLTGVNTEAFF.

This CDR3 reads CASNRDRVRANSPLHF. In DNA form, the CDR3 reads TGTGCCAGCAACAGGGACAGGGTGAGGGCTAATTCACCCCTCCACTTT. The chain has TRBV28 and TRBJ1-6, with TRBD1 matching 9 bases. This CDR3 is 16 amino acids long. Germline V lookup: CDR1 MDHEN, CDR2 SYDVKM. V shed 7 bases and J 6 bases; nucleotides not matched to a gene: 10.

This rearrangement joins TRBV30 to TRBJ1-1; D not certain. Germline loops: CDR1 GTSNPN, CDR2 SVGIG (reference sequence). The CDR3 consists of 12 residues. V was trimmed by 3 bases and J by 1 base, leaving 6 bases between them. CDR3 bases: TGTGCCTGGAGGAGGGAGAACACTGAAGCTTTCTTT. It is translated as CAWRRENTEAFF.

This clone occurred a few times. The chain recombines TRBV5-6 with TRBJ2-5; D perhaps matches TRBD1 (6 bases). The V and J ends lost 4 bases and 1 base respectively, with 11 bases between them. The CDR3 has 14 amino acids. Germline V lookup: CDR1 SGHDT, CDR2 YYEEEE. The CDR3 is CASSPRTVQETQYF. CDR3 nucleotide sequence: TGTGCCAGCAGCCCCCGGACAGTCCAAGAGACCCAGTACTTC.

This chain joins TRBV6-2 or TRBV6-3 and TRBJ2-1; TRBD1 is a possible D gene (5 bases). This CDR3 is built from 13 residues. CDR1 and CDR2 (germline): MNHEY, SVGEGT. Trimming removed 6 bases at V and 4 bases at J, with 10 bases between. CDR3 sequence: CASSQTAYNEQFF. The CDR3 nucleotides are TGTGCCAGCAGCCAGACAGCGTACAATGAGCAGTTCTTC.

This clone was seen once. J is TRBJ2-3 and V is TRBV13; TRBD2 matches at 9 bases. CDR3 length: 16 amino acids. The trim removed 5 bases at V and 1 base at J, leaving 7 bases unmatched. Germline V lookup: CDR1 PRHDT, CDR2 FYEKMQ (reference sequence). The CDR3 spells CASSHSRTSGTDTQYF. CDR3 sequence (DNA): TGTGCCAGCAGCCACTCTCGGACTAGCGGCACAGATACGCAGTATTTT.

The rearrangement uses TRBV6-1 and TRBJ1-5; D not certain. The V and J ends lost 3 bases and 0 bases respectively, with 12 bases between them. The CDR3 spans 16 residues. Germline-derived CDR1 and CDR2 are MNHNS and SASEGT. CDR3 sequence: CASSDQESISNQPQHF. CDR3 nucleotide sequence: TGTGCCAGCAGTGATCAGGAATCCATTAGCAATCAGCCCCAGCATTTT.

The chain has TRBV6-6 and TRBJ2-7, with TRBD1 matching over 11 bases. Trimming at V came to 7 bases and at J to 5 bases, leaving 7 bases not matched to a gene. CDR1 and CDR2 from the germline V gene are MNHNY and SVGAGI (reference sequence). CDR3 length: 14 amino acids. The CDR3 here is CASTRGQGGHEQYF. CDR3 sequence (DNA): TGTGCCAGCACACGGGGACAGGGGGGCCACGAGCAGTACTTC.

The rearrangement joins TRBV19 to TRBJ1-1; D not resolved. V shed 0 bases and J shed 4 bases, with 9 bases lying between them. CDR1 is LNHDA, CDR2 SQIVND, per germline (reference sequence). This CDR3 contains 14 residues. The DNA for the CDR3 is TGTGCCAGTAGTATAGAAAGAGCCGCCACTGAAGCTTTCTTT. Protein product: CASSIERAATEAFF. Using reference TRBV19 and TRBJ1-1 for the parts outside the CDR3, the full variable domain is DGGITQSPKYLFRKEGQNVTLSCEQNLNHDAMYWYRQDPGQGLRLIYYSQIVNDFQKGDIAEGYSVSREKKESFPLTVTSAQKNPTAFYLCASSIERAATEAFFGQGTRLTVV.

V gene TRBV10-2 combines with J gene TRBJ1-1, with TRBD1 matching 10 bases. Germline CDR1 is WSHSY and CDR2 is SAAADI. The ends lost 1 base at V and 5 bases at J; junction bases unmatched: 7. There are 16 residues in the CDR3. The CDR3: CASSEYGTGVKTEAFF. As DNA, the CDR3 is TGCGCCAGCAGTGAGTATGGGACAGGGGTAAAAACTGAAGCTTTCTTT.

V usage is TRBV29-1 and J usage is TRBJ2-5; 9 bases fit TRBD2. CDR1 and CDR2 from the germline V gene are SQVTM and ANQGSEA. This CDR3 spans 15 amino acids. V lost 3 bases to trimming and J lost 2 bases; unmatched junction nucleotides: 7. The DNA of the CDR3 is TGCAGCGTTGACTTAGGACTAGCGCTACAAGAGACCCAGTACTTC. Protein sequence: CSVDLGLALQETQYF.